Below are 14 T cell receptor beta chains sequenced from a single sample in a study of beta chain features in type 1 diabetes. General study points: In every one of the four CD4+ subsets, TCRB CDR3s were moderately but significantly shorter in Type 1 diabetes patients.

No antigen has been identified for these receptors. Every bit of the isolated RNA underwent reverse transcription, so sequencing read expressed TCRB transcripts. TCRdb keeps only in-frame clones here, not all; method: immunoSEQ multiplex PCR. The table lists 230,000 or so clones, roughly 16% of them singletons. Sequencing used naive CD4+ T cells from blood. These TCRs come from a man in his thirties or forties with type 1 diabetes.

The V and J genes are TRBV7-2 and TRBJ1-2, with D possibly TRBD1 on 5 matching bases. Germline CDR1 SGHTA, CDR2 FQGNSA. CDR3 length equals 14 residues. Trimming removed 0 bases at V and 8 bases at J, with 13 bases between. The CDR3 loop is CASSLAAGSEGYTF. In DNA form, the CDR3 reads TGTGCCAGCAGCTTAGCGGCAGGGTCGGAGGGCTACACCTTC.

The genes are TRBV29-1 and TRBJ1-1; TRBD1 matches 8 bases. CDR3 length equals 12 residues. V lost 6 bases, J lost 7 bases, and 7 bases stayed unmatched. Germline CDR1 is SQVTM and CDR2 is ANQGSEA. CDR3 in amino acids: CSVRTGTSEAFF. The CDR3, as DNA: TGCAGCGTCAGGACAGGGACGAGTGAAGCTTTCTTT.

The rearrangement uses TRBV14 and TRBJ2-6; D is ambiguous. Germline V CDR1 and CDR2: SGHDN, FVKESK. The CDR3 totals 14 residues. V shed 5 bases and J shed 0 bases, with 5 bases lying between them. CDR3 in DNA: TGTGCCAGCAGCTCCCACTCTGGGGCCAACGTCCTGACTTTC. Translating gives CASSSHSGANVLTF.

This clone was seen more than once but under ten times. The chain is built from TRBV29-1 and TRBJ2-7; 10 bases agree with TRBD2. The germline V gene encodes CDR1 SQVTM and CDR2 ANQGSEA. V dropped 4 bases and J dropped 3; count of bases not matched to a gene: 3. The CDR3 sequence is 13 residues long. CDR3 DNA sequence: TGCAGCGTTGCCTCTAGCGGGAGCTACGAGCAGTACTTC. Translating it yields CSVASSGSYEQYF.

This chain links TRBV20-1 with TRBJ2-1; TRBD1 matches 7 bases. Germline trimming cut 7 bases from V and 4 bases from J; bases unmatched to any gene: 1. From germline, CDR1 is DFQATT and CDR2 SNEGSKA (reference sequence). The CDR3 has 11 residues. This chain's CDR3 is CSEQGYNEQFF. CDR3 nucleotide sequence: TGCAGTGAACAGGGGTACAATGAGCAGTTCTTC.

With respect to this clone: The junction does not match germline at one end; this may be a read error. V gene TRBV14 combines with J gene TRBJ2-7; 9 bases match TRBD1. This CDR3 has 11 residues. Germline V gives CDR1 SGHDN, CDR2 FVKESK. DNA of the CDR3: TGTGCCAGCAGCCAAGGGACAGGGGAGAGCTTC. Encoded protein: CASSQGTGESF.

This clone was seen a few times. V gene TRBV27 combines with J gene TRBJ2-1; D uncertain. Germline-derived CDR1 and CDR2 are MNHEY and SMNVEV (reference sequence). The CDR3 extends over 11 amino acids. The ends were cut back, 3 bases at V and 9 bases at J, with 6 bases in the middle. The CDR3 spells CASSLYSEQFF. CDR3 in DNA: TGTGCCAGCAGTTTGTATAGTGAGCAGTTCTTC.

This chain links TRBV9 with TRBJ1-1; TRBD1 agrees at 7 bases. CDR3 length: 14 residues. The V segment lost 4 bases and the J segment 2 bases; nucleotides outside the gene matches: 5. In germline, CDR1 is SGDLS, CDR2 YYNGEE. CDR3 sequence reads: CASSFRDSNTEAFF. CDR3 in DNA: TGTGCCAGCAGCTTCCGGGACAGCAACACTGAAGCTTTCTTT.

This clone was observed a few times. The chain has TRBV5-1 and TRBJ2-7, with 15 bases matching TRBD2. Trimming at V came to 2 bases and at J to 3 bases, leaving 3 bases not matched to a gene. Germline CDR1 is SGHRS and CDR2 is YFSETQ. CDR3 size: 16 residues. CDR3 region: CASSFGLAGGSYEQYF. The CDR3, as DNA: TGCGCCAGCAGCTTTGGACTAGCGGGAGGGAGCTACGAGCAGTACTTC.

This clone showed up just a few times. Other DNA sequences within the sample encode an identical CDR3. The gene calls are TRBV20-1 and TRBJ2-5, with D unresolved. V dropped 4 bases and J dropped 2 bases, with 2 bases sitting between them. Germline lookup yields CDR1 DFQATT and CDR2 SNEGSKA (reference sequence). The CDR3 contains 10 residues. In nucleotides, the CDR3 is TGCAGTGCTAAGCAAGAGACCCAGTACTTC. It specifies CSAKQETQYF.

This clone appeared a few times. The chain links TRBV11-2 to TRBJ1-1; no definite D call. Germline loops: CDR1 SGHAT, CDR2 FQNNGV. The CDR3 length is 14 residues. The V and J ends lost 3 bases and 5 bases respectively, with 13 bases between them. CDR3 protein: CASSFNVGRTEAFF. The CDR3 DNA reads TGTGCCAGCAGCTTTAATGTGGGAAGGACTGAAGCTTTCTTT.

CDR3 DNA: TGTGCCAGCAGTGAGCAGGGAGTCTTCTACAATGAGCAGTTCTTC. Translating gives CASSEQGVFYNEQFF. The chain joins TRBV6-1 to TRBJ2-1; the D gene could be TRBD1 or TRBD2 (5 bases each). The germline V gene has CDR1 MNHNS and CDR2 SASEGT. This CDR3 is 15 amino acids long. Deletions cut 3 bases from V and 3 bases from J, with 12 bases between.

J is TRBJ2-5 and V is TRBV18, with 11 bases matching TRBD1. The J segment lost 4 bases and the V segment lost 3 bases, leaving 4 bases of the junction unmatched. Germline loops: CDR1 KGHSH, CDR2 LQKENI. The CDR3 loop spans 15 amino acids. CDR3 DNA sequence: TGTGCCAGCTCACCGGGACAGGGGGTTCGAGAGACCCAGTACTTC. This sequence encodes CASSPGQGVRETQYF. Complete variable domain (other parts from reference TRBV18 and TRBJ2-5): NAGVMQNPRHLVRRRGQEARLRCSPMKGHSHVYWYRQLPEEGLKFMVYLQKENIIDESGMPKERFSAEFPKEGPSILRIQQVVRGDSAAYFCASSPGQGVRETQYFGPGTRLLVL.

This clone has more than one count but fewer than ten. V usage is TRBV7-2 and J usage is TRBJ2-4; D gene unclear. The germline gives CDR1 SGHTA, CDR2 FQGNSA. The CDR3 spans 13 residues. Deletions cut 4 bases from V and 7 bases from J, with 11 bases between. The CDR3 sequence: CASSSSWGNIQYF. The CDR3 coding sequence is TGTGCCAGCAGCTCCTCGTGGGGTAACATTCAGTACTTC.